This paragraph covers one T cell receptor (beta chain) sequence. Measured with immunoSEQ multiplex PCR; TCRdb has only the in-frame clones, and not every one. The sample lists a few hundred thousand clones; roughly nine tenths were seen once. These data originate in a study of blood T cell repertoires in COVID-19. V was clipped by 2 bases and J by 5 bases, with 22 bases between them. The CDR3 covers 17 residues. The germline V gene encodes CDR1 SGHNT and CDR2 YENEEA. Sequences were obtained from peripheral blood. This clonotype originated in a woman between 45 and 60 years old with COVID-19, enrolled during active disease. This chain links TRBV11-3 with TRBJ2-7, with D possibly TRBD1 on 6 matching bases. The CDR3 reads CASSLRVGPGARDEQYF. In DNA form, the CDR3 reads TGTGCCAGCAGCTTACGGGTCGGCCCAGGGGCGAGAGACGAGCAGTACTTC.